This TCR beta chain was found in a study of cytomegalovirus exposure and HLA in healthy donors. Broader study findings: Specificity for CMV antigens was confirmed in vitro for a few of the CMV-associated chains.

Donors were ostensibly healthy at sampling, although undocumented immune exposures were probable. This clone was seen only a few times. Its antigen remains unidentified. Primers: 60 Vbeta forward and 13 Jbeta reverse. Data came from immunoSEQ multiplex PCR; TCRdb stores just in-frame clones and leaves some out. The table lists fewer than 95,000 clones, 60% to 80% of them singletons. V dropped 5 bases and J dropped 4; count of bases not matched to a gene: 16. Germline CDR1 reads SQVTM; CDR2 reads ANQGSEA. CDR3 length: 19 residues. The genes are TRBV29-1 and TRBJ2-3, with TRBD2 matching 15 bases. Specimen: PBMCs. The TCR comes from a woman aged 30 to 39 in good health and CMV-seronegative. The CDR3 DNA reads as TGCAGCGTTTCTCCAGGACTAGCGGGGGGGCCTTTACTCTCAGATACGCAGTATTTT. It codes for CSVSPGLAGGPLLSDTQYF.